This passage covers 30 T cell receptor beta chains from one sample sequenced in a study of shared clonotypes between healthy human individuals. TCRdb's table, derived via immunoSEQ multiplex PCR, lists solely in-frame clones and lacks some. The sample includes about 480,000 clones, 75% to 80% seen only once; the top ten take approximately 12%. Sequenced input: PBMCs. The receptors here all came from a middle-aged woman in good health. Some clones in this sample may be carry-over from other donors' samples.

The rearrangement uses TRBV19 and TRBJ2-1; 7 nucleotides align to TRBD2. This CDR3 is built from 12 residues. Germline values: CDR1 LNHDA, CDR2 SQIVND (reference sequence). V lost 2 bases to trimming and J lost 15 bases; unmatched junction nucleotides: 7. This CDR3 reads CASSIIGRPPFF. For the CDR3, the DNA is TGTGCCAGTAGTATAATCGGGAGGCCTCCGTTCTTC.

A single count supports this clone. A far larger clone differs by one base, so this is likely a read error. Other DNA sequences from this sample encode an identical CDR3 as well. The CDR3 DNA sequence: TGTGCCAGCAGCCAAAGGGACAGGGGCGGTAAGGGGGCCAACGTCCTGACTTTC. Protein product: CASSQRDRGGKGANVLTF. The V call is TRBV7-9, the J call TRBJ2-6; 10 bases line up with TRBD1. The V and J ends lost 5 bases and 4 bases, in that order; junction bases with no gene match: 11. The CDR3 sequence is 18 residues long. Germline CDR1 SEHNR, CDR2 FQNEAQ (reference sequence).

The genes are TRBV7-3 and TRBJ2-1, with D tentatively TRBD2 (6 bases). Deletions cut 5 bases from V and 9 bases from J, with 14 bases between. Germline CDR1 reads SGHTA; CDR2 reads FQGTGA. The CDR3 sequence is 13 residues long. The CDR3, as DNA: TGTGCCAGCAGCATCGGGAGAAATGGTGAGCAGTTCTTC. It translates to CASSIGRNGEQFF.

The J gene is TRBJ2-5, the V gene TRBV2; D is perhaps TRBD2 (5 bases). Trimming took off 5 bases at V and 7 bases at J, with 5 bases between the two ends. Germline V CDR1 and CDR2: SNHLY, FYNNEI. CDR3 length equals 10 residues. This CDR3 is CASSRGTQYF. In nucleotides, the CDR3 is TGTGCCAGCAGTCGGGGGACCCAGTACTTC.

Remarks on this clone: Other DNA sequences of this sample code for an identical CDR3. The chain couples TRBV9 to TRBJ2-5, with TRBD1 matching over 7 bases. The length of the CDR3 is 14 residues. V was pared by 0 bases and J by 2 bases, with 1 base of the junction left unmatched. The germline gives CDR1 SGDLS, CDR2 YYNGEE. The CDR3 DNA is TGTGCCAGCAGCGTAGGGGGACAGCAAGAGACCCAGTACTTC. Its protein product is CASSVGGQQETQYF.

This rearrangement joins TRBV10-3 to TRBJ2-1, with 11 bases matching TRBD2. Germline CDR1 ENHRY, CDR2 SYGVKD. V gave up 0 bases and J gave up 6 bases; unmatched junction bases: 10. The CDR3 loop spans 18 amino acids. The DNA for the CDR3 is TGTGCCATCAGTGAGTCAGGGACTAGCGGAAGCTTGAGCAATGAGCAGTTCTTC. This gives the protein CAISESGTSGSLSNEQFF.

As for this clone: A far larger clone differs by one base, so this is likely a read error. The chain carries TRBV5-1 and TRBJ1-2; no firm D call. This CDR3 region has 12 residues. Germline CDR1 reads SGHRS; CDR2 reads YFSETQ. Trimming took off 0 bases at V and 3 bases at J, with 3 bases between the two ends. Written as DNA, the CDR3 is TGCGCCAGCAGCTTGGCTGACTATGGCTACACCTTC. It codes for CASSLADYGYTF.

The J gene is TRBJ2-2, the V gene TRBV28, with no clear D. The V end lost 1 base, the J end lost 8 bases, and 5 bases lay between the germline ends. The CDR3 loop spans 12 amino acids. CDR1 and CDR2 (germline): MDHEN, SYDVKM. The CDR3 protein is CASSLSSGELFF. The CDR3 DNA is TGTGCCAGCAGTTTATCGTCAGGGGAGCTGTTTTTT.

This clone was picked up a small number of times. V is TRBV30 and J is TRBJ2-7; perhaps D is TRBD1 or TRBD2 (5 bases each). V lost 5 bases and J lost 2, with 13 bases in between. Germline V CDR1 and CDR2: GTSNPN, SVGIG (reference sequence). The CDR3 has 13 residues. CDR3 sequence: CAWGNGATYEQYF. The CDR3 DNA reads as TGTGCCTGGGGAAACGGGGCTACCTACGAGCAGTACTTC.

This rearrangement joins TRBV5-1 to TRBJ2-5, with D tentatively TRBD1 or TRBD2 (5 bases each). The V gene's germline CDR1 is SGHRS and CDR2 YFSETQ. This CDR3 spans 15 amino acids. Trimming left V 3 bases short and J 1 base short, with 13 bases between. The CDR3 region has the DNA TGCGCCAGCAGCTCGCTCCCGAGGGGCCAAGAGACCCAGTACTTC. Translating gives CASSSLPRGQETQYF.

This sequence joins TRBV6-6 and TRBJ2-5; D may correspond to TRBD1 or TRBD2 (5 bases each). This CDR3 comprises 16 residues. V dropped 7 bases and J dropped 5 bases, with 23 bases sitting between them. CDR1 is MNHNY, CDR2 SVGAGI, per germline (reference sequence). This CDR3 is CASTHTSRGGGETQYF. CDR3 nucleotide sequence: TGTGCCAGCACCCATACTTCTAGGGGCGGCGGGGAGACCCAGTACTTC.

V and J are TRBV7-2 and TRBJ1-5; the D gene is possibly TRBD1 (6 bases). In germline, CDR1 is SGHTA, CDR2 FQGNSA. The CDR3 length is 14 residues. Trimming pared 4 bases from V and 6 bases from J, leaving 13 bases between. The DNA of the CDR3 is TGTGCCAGCAGCTCGACTACAGGGACTCAGCCCCAGCATTTT. Protein sequence: CASSSTTGTQPQHF.

This sequence joins TRBV6-8 and TRBJ2-7, with TRBD2 identical over 7 bases. V trimming: 5 bases; J trimming: 7 bases; junction bases outside the gene matches: 8. This CDR3 has 13 amino acids. Germline CDR1 MNHGY, CDR2 SAAAGT. The CDR3 loop is CASSRGLVREQYF. The CDR3 nucleotides read TGTGCCAGCAGTCGAGGACTAGTTCGGGAGCAGTACTTC.

The chain combines TRBV5-6 with TRBJ1-5; maybe TRBD1 (6 bases). The length of the CDR3 is 15 residues. V was trimmed by 3 bases and J by 5 bases, leaving 15 bases between them. Per germline, CDR1 SGHDT and CDR2 YYEEEE. The CDR3 protein is CASSWGGQSDQPQHF. The DNA for the CDR3 is TGTGCCAGCAGCTGGGGGGGACAATCCGATCAGCCCCAGCATTTT.

CDR3 protein: CASSLRGGLKLEAFF. CDR3 DNA sequence: TGTGCCAGCAGTTTACGGGGGGGGCTGAAGCTTGAAGCTTTCTTT. The chain has TRBV28 and TRBJ1-1, with D perhaps TRBD1 (6 bases). Trimming took 2 bases from V and 7 from J, leaving 17 bases between them. Looked up from germline, CDR1 is MDHEN and CDR2 is SYDVKM. The length of the CDR3 is 15 residues.

The chain is built from TRBV28 and TRBJ2-1, with D perhaps matching TRBD1 or TRBD2 (5 bases each). V was cut by 7 bases and J by 10 bases, with 14 bases left in between. This CDR3 spans 12 amino acids. The germline CDR1 and CDR2 sequences are MDHEN and SYDVKM. The CDR3 DNA reads as TGTGCCAGCAAATCGACGGGGCCCGAGCAGTTCTTC. It is translated as CASKSTGPEQFF.

In its sample, this clone was seen once. The V gene is TRBV7-9, the J gene TRBJ2-5, with 8 bases identical to TRBD1. Germline CDR1 SEHNR, CDR2 FQNEAQ (reference sequence). The CDR3 has 14 residues. Trimming cost V 5 bases and J 9 bases; bases outside gene matches: 11. The CDR3: CASSPLGQVSPQYF. CDR3 in DNA: TGTGCCAGCAGCCCTTTGGGACAGGTCTCTCCCCAGTACTTC.

This chain joins TRBV5-6 and TRBJ1-1; possible D gene TRBD1, 5 bases. Germline-derived CDR1 and CDR2 are SGHDT and YYEEEE. V lost 4 bases and J 5 bases, leaving 15 bases between the germline ends. This CDR3 region has 14 residues. The CDR3 loop reads CASSVSVQGTEAFF. CDR3 DNA sequence: TGTGCCAGCAGCGTCTCGGTCCAGGGAACTGAAGCTTTCTTT.

The chain has TRBV7-2 and TRBJ1-2, with D possibly being TRBD1 (5 bases). Germline CDR1 SGHTA, CDR2 FQGNSA. The CDR3 has 18 residues. V lost 5 bases and J lost 3, with 25 bases in between. The CDR3 region is CASSPSLTRDVHHYGYTF. CDR3 in DNA: TGTGCCAGCAGCCCCAGCCTAACCCGGGACGTCCACCACTATGGCTACACCTTC.

The chain couples TRBV9 to TRBJ2-7; 9 bases are shared with TRBD2. The J segment lost 3 bases and the V segment lost 2 bases, leaving 3 bases of the junction unmatched. The CDR3 sequence is 14 residues long. Germline values: CDR1 SGDLS, CDR2 YYNGEE. Here the CDR3 reads CASSVSSGSYEQYF. The CDR3 bases are TGTGCCAGCAGCGTTAGTAGCGGGAGCTACGAGCAGTACTTC.

This clone was found once. The chain's CDR3 is CATSTPGRPYEQYF. The CDR3 DNA is TGTGCCACCTCGACACCGGGTAGGCCTTACGAGCAGTACTTC. The rearrangement joins TRBV6-6 to TRBJ2-5; D gene ambiguous. The DNA end is more similar to TRBJ2-7, so the J call may be wrong. The CDR3 is 14 amino acids. The germline CDR1 and CDR2 sequences are MNHNY and SVGAGI (reference sequence).

J is TRBJ2-7 and V is TRBV10-1, with 7 nucleotides matching TRBD2. This CDR3 comprises 14 residues. Looked up from germline, CDR1 is WNHNN and CDR2 is SYGVQD (reference sequence). V shed 0 bases and J 6 bases; nucleotides not matched to a gene: 5. DNA of the CDR3: TGCGCCAGCAGTGAGTCGGGAGGGCCTAGCGAGCAGTACTTC. Protein product: CASSESGGPSEQYF.

The chain is built from TRBV7-9 and TRBJ2-7; D is undetermined. This CDR3 region has 14 residues. Germline CDR1 SEHNR, CDR2 FQNEAQ (reference sequence). The V end was cut by 5 bases, the J end by 3 bases, with 14 bases between. The CDR3 DNA reads TGTGCCAGCAGCCCCCCTGGCAGCTACTACGAGCAGTACTTC. Residues: CASSPPGSYYEQYF. Filled out from reference TRBV7-9 and TRBJ2-7, the complete variable domain reads DTGVSQNPRHKITKRGQNVTFRCDPISEHNRLYWYRQTLGQGPEFLTYFQNEAQLEKSRLLSDRFSAERPKGSFSTLEIQRTEQGDSAMYLCASSPPGSYYEQYFGPGTRLTVT.

The chain combines TRBV28 with TRBJ2-3; the D is unclear. Germline CDR1 reads MDHEN; CDR2 reads SYDVKM. The CDR3 is made up of 13 amino acids. V was pared by 5 bases and J by 2 bases, with 8 bases between. The CDR3 DNA reads TGTGCCAGCAGTGACGCCCCCACAGATACGCAGTATTTT. It is translated as CASSDAPTDTQYF.

This clone has ten or more counts. This chain joins TRBV9 and TRBJ1-1; D is ambiguous. Germline V gene data show CDR1 as SGDLS and CDR2 as YYNGEE. CDR3 length: 12 residues. Trimming pared 2 bases from V and 5 bases from J, leaving 7 bases between. The DNA for the CDR3 is TGTGCCAGCAGCGTGTCGGGTACTGAAGCTTTCTTT. This translates into CASSVSGTEAFF.

Remarks on this clone: This sample also contains other DNA sequences that code for the same CDR3. The chain has TRBV20-1 and TRBJ2-7; D might be TRBD1 (6 bases). CDR3 length: 11 amino acids. V was pared by 5 bases and J by 2 bases, with 7 bases between. CDR1 and CDR2 (germline): DFQATT, SNEGSKA (reference sequence). CDR3 coding DNA: TGCAGTGCTCGGACAGCCTACGAGCAGTACTTC. Residues: CSARTAYEQYF.

This clone came up many times. The chain combines TRBV6-1 with TRBJ2-5; 7 bases align to TRBD1. This CDR3 region has 12 residues. CDR1 MNHNS and CDR2 SASEGT come from the germline V gene. V lost 6 bases to trimming and J lost 4 bases; unmatched junction nucleotides: 2. The CDR3: CASSRQGETQYF. Here the CDR3 DNA reads TGTGCCAGCAGCCGACAGGGAGAGACCCAGTACTTC.

The chain is built from TRBV10-1 and TRBJ2-5, with TRBD2 matching over 8 bases. The CDR3 is 19 amino acids. The V gene's germline CDR1 is WNHNN and CDR2 SYGVQD (reference sequence). The V segment lost 1 base and the J segment 5 bases; nucleotides outside the gene matches: 18. CDR3 sequence: CASSEFPLSGTQTPETQYF. Written as DNA, the CDR3 is TGCGCCAGCAGTGAGTTCCCCCTTAGCGGGACCCAAACCCCGGAGACCCAGTACTTC.

The V and J genes are TRBV7-6 and TRBJ2-5; either TRBD1 or TRBD2 may supply D (5 bases each). CDR3 length equals 14 residues. Germline CDR1 SGHVS, CDR2 FNYEAQ. V was cut by 5 bases and J by 5 bases, with 15 bases left in between. The CDR3 DNA sequence: TGTGCCAGCAGCGCGGGCAGGGACGTGGAGACCCAGTACTTC. This sequence encodes CASSAGRDVETQYF.

This clone came up many times. The V and J genes are TRBV7-6 and TRBJ1-4; 9 bases are a match to TRBD1. CDR3 size: 16 residues. The V gene end was trimmed by 5 bases and the J gene end by 7 bases; junction bases not matched to a gene: 11. CDR1 and CDR2 (germline): SGHVS, FNYEAQ. CDR3 sequence reads: CASSNRDRERGEKLFF. The CDR3, as DNA: TGTGCCAGCAGCAACCGGGACAGGGAACGTGGTGAAAAACTGTTTTTT.